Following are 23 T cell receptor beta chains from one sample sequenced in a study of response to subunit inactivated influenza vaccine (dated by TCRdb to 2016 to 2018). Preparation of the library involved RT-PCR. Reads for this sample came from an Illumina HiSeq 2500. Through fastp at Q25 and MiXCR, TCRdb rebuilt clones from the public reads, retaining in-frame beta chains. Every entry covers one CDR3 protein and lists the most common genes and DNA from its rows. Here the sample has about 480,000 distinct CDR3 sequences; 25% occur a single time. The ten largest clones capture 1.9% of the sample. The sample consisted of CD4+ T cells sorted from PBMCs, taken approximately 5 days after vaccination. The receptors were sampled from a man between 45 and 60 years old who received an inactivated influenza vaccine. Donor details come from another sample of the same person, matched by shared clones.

The CDR3 here is CASRTGGLGNQPQHF. In DNA, the CDR3 is TGTGCCAGCAGGACAGGGGGCCTAGGCAATCAGCCCCAGCATTTT. The rearrangement uses TRBV6-2 or TRBV6-3 and TRBJ1-5, with TRBD1 identical over 10 bases. The length of the CDR3 is 15 residues. Germline CDR1 and CDR2: MNHEY and SVGEGT. After removal of 6 bases from V and 2 bases from J, the junction contained 4 bases not matched to a gene.

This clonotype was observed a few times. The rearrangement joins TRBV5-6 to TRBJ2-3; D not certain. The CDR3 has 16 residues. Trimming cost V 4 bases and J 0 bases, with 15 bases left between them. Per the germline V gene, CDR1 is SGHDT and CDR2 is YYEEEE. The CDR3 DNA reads TGTGCCAGCAGCGCCAGACTTCTACCTAGCACAGATACGCAGTATTTT. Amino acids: CASSARLLPSTDTQYF.

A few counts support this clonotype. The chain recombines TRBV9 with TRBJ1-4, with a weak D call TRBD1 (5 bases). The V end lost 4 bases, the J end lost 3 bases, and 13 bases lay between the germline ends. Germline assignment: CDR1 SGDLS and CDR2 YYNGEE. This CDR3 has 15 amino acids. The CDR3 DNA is TGTGCCAGCAGCCCATTAGGGACGCCTAATGAAAAACTGTTTTTT. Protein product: CASSPLGTPNEKLFF.

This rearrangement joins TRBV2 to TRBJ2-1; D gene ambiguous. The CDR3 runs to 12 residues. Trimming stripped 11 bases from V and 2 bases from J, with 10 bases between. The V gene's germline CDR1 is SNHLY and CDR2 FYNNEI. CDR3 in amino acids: CACGLAYNEQFF. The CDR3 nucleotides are TGTGCCTGCGGATTAGCCTACAATGAGCAGTTCTTC.

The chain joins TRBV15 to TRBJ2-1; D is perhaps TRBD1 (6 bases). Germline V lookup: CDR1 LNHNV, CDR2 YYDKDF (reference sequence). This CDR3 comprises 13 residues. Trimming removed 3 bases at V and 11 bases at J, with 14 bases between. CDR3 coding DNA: TGTGCCACCAGCAGCGAACCCGGACAGAAGCAGTTCTTC. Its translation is CATSSEPGQKQFF.

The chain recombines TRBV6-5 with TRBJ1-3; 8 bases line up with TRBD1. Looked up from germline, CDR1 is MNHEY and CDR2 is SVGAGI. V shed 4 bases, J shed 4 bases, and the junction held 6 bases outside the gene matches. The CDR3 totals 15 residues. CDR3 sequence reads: CASSFIRGQGNTIYF. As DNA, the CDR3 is TGTGCCAGCAGTTTCATCAGGGGGCAAGGAAACACCATATATTTT.

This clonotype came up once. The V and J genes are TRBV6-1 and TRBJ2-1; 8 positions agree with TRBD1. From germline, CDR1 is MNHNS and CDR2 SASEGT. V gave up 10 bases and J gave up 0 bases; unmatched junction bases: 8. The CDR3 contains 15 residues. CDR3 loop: CATQRTGTSYNEQFF. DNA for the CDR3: TGTGCCACCCAACGGACAGGGACCTCCTACAATGAGCAGTTCTTC.

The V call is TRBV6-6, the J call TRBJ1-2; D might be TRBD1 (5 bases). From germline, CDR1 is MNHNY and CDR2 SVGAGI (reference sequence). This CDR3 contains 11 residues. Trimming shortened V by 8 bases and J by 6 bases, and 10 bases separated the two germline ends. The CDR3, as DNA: TGTGCCAGCGGGACGGAGAATGGCTACACCTTC. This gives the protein CASGTENGYTF.

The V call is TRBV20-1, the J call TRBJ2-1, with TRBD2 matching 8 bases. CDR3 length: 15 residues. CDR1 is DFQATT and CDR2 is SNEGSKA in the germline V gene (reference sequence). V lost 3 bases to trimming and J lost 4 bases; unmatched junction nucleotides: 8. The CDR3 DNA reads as TGCAGTGCTAGTGGGCTAGCGGGCATGTACAATGAGCAGTTCTTC. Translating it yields CSASGLAGMYNEQFF.

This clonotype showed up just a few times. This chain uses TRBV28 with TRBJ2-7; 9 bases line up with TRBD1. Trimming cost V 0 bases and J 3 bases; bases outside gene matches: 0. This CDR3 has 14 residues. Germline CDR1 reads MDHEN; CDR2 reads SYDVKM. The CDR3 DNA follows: TGTGCCAGCAGTTTATGGGGACAGGGCTACGAGCAGTACTTC. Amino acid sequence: CASSLWGQGYEQYF.

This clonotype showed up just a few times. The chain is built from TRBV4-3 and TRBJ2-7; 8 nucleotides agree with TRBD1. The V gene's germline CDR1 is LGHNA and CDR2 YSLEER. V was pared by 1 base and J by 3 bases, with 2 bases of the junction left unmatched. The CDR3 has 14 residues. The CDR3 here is CASSQGTGIYEQYF. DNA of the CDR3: TGCGCCAGCAGCCAAGGGACAGGGATCTACGAGCAGTACTTC.

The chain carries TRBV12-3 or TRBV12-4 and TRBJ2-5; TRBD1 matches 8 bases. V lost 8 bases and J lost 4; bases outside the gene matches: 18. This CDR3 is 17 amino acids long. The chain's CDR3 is CASLPRLEKQGVETQYF. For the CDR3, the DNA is TGTGCCAGCCTCCCGAGACTGGAGAAACAGGGGGTAGAGACCCAGTACTTC.

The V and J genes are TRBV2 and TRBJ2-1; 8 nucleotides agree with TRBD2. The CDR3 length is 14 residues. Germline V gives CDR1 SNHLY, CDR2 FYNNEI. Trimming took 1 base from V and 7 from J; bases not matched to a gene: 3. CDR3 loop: CASSEDGTRNEQFF. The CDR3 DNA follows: TGTGCCAGCAGTGAAGACGGGACTAGGAATGAGCAGTTCTTC.

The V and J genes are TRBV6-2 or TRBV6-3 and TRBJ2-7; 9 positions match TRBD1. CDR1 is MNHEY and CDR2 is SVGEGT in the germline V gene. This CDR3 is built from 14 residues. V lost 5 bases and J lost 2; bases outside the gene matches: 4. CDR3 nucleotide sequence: TGTGCCAGCAGTAAACAGGGGGCTCCCTACGAGCAGTACTTC. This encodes CASSKQGAPYEQYF.

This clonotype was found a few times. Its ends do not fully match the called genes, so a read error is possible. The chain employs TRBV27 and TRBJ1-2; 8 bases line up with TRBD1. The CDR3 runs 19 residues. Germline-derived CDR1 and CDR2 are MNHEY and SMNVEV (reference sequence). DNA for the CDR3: TGTGCCAGCATTTTATCATCTCGCCAGGGGGCGAGGTTTGGCTATGGCTACACCTTC. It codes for CASILSSRQGARFGYGYTF.

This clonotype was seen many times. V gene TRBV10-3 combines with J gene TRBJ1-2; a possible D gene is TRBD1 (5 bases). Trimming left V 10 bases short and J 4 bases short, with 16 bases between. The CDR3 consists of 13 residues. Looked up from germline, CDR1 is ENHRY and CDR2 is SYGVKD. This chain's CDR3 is CASSWDPLYGYTF. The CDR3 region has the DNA TGTGCCAGCTCATGGGACCCCCTCTATGGCTACACCTTC.

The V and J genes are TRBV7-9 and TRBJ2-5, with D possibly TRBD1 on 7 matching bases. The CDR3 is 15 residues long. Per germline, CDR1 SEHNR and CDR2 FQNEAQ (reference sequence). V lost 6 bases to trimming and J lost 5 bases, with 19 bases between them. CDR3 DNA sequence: TGTGCCAGCAGACAGACAGGGAGGCAGGGGGAGACCCAGTACTTC. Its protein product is CASRQTGRQGETQYF.

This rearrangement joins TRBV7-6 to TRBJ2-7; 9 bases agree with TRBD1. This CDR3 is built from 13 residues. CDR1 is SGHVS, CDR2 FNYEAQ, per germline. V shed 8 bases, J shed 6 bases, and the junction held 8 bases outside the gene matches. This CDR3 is CASAGDREGEQYF. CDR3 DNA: TGTGCCAGCGCTGGGGACAGGGAGGGCGAGCAGTACTTC.

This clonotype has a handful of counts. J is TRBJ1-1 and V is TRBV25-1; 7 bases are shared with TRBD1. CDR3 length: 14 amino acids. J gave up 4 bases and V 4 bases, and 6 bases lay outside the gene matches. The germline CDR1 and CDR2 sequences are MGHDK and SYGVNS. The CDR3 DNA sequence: TGTGCCAGCAGTGGACAGGGCTTGAGCACTGAAGCTTTCTTT. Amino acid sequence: CASSGQGLSTEAFF.

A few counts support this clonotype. The CDR3 coding sequence is TGCGCCAGCAGCCAGCCTCAGGGGAATGAGCAGTTCTTC. Its translation: CASSQPQGNEQFF. The chain couples TRBV4-3 to TRBJ2-1, with D possibly being TRBD1 (6 bases). The CDR3 length is 13 residues. Trimming removed 3 bases from V and 7 bases from J, with 10 bases in between. The germline CDR1 and CDR2 sequences are LGHNA and YSLEER.

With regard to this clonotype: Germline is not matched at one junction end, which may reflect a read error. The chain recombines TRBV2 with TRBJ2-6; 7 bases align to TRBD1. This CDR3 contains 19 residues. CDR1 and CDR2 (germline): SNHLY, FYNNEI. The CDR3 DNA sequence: TGTGCCCGCAGAGTGGCCGTGGGCAGGGGGTACTCTGGGGCCAACGTCCTGACTTTC. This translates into CARRVAVGRGYSGANVLTF. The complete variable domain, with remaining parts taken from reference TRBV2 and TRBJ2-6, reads EPEVTQTPSHQVTQMGQEVILRCVPISNHLYFYWYRQILGQKVEFLVSFYNNEISEKSEIFDDQFSVERPDGSNFTLKIRSTKLEDSAMYFCARRVAVGRGYSGANVLTFGAGSRLTVL.

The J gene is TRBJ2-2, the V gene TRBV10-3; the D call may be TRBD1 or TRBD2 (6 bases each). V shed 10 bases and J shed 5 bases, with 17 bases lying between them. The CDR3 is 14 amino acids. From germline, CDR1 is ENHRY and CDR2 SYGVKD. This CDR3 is CATDSGGGTGELFF. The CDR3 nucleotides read TGTGCCACCGACAGCGGAGGGGGTACCGGGGAGCTGTTTTTT.

The CDR3 protein is CASSSPGLAGITDTQYF. The DNA of the CDR3 is TGTGCCAGCAGTAGCCCGGGACTAGCGGGAATCACAGATACGCAGTATTTT. The gene calls are TRBV28 and TRBJ2-3; 13 bases agree with TRBD2. Germline V lookup: CDR1 MDHEN, CDR2 SYDVKM. Germline trimming cut 5 bases from V and 2 bases from J; bases unmatched to any gene: 7. The CDR3 totals 17 residues.